The sample holds a few counts of the clone carrying this T cell receptor (beta chain). Germline-derived CDR1 and CDR2 are SGDLS and YYNGEE. This CDR3 region has 19 residues. J was trimmed by 4 bases and V by 0 bases; bases with no gene match: 17. The data belong to a study of blood T cell repertoires in COVID-19. Assignments of participants to cohorts depended upon their own reported clinical history. Libraries were prepared by immunoSEQ multiplex PCR; TCRdb keeps only in-frame clonotypes and omits some of them. This sample has 300,000 or so clones, with more than 75% found just once. The clonotype comes from a woman aged 18-29 years who had recovered from COVID-19. The V and J genes are TRBV9 and TRBJ2-7, with 9 nucleotides matching TRBD2. The specimen sequenced was PBMCs or T cells enriched from blood (not recorded which). The DNA for the CDR3 is TGTGCCAGCAGCGTAGCGGTCTCTTCGGGGTTAGCGGGAGTGTACGAGCAGTACTTC. The encoded protein is CASSVAVSSGLAGVYEQYF. Looking up the rest from reference TRBV9 and TRBJ2-7 gives the full variable domain: DSGVTQTPKHLITATGQRVTLRCSPRSGDLSVYWYQQSLDQGLQFLIQYYNGEERAKGNILERFSAQQFPDLHSELNLSSLELGDSALYFCASSVAVSSGLAGVYEQYFGPGTRLTVT.